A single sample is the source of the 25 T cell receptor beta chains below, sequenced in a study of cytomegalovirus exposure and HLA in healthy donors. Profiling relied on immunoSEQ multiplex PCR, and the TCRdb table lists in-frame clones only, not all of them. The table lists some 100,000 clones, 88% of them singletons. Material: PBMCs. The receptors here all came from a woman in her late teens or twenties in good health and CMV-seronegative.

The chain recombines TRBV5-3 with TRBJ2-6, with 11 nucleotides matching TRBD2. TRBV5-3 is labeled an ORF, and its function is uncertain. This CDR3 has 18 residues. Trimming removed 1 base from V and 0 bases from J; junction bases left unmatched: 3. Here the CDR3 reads CARSLFTSGGSGANVLTF. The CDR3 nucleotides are TGTGCCAGAAGCTTGTTCACTAGCGGGGGCTCTGGGGCCAACGTCCTGACTTTC.

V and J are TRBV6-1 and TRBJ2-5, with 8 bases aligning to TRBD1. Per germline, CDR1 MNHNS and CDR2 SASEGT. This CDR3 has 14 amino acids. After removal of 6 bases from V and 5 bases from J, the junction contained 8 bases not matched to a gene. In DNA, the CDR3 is TGTGCCAGCAGCGAGGACAGGGTTCGGGAGACCCAGTACTTC. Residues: CASSEDRVRETQYF.

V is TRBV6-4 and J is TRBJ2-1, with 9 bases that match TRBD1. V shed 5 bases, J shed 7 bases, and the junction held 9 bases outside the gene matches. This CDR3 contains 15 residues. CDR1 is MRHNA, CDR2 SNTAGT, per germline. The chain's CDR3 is CASSTGDREANEQFF. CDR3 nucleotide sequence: TGTGCCAGCAGTACAGGGGACAGGGAGGCAAATGAGCAGTTCTTC.

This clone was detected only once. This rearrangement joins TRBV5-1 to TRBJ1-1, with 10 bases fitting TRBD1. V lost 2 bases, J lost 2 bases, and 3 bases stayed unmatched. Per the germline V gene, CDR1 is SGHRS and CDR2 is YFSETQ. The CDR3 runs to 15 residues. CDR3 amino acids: CASSLRTGGNTEAFF. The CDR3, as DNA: TGCGCCAGCAGCTTACGGACAGGGGGAAACACTGAAGCTTTCTTT.

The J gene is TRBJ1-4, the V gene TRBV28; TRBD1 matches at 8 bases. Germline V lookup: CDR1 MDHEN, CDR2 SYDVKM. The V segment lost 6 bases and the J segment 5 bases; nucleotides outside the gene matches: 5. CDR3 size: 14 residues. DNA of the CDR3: TGTGCCAGCAGAAACGGACAGGGCAATGAAAAACTGTTTTTT. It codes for CASRNGQGNEKLFF.

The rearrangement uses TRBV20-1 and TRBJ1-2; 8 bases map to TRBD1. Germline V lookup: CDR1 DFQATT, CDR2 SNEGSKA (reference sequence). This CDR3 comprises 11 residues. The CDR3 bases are TGCAGCACAGGGGGGCGTAATGGCTACACCTTC. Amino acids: CSTGGRNGYTF.

In nucleotides, the CDR3 is TGTGCCAGCAGCTTGTTTCAGGGCCGCTTAGATGAGCAGTTCTTC. Its protein is CASSLFQGRLDEQFF. The chain employs TRBV7-9 and TRBJ2-1; perhaps TRBD1 as D (5 bases). Germline V gives CDR1 SEHNR, CDR2 FQNEAQ (reference sequence). Between the trimmed V and J ends, which lost 3 bases and 8 bases, there was a span of 17 bases. The CDR3 is 15 residues long. Based on the CDR3 plus reference TRBV7-9 and TRBJ2-1, the full variable domain is DTGVSQNPRHKITKRGQNVTFRCDPISEHNRLYWYRQTLGQGPEFLTYFQNEAQLEKSRLLSDRFSAERPKGSFSTLEIQRTEQGDSAMYLCASSLFQGRLDEQFFGPGTRLTVL.

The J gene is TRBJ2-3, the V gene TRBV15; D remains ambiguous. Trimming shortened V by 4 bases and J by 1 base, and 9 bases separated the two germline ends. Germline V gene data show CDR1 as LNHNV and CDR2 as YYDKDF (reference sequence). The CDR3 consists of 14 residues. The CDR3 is CATSIRPGTDTQYF. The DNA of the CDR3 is TGTGCCACCAGCATACGTCCGGGCACAGATACGCAGTATTTT.

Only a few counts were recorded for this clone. The CDR3 sequence is CASSAGLSEQFF. Here the CDR3 DNA reads TGTGCCAGCAGCGCGGGTCTTAGTGAGCAGTTCTTC. The V gene is TRBV5-4, the J gene TRBJ2-1; weak D call: TRBD2 (5 bases). The germline V and J ends were trimmed by 4 bases and 9 bases, with 11 bases remaining between them. The germline CDR1 and CDR2 sequences are SGHNT and YYREEE (reference sequence). CDR3 length: 12 residues.

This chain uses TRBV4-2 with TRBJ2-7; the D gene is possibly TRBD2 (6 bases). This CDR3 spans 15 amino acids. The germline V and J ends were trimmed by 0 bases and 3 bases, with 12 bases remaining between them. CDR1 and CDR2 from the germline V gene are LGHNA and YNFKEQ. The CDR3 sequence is CASSQETRGDYEQYF. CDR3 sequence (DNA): TGTGCCAGCAGCCAAGAGACTAGAGGAGACTACGAGCAGTACTTC.

The CDR3 nucleotides read TGTGCCAGCAGCCGGACAGACAACACCATATATTTT. Protein: CASSRTDNTIYF. The chain is built from TRBV16 and TRBJ1-3; weak D call: TRBD1 (6 bases). The length of the CDR3 is 12 residues. Germline CDR1 is KGHSY and CDR2 is FQNENV. V was cut by 4 bases and J by 7 bases, with 8 bases left in between. Full variable domain (outside the CDR3, taken from reference TRBV16 and TRBJ1-3): GEEVAQTPKHLVRGEGQKAKLYCAPIKGHSYVFWYQQVLKNEFKFLISFQNENVFDETGMPKERFSAKCLPNSPCSLEIQATKLEDSAVYFCASSRTDNTIYFGEGSWLTVV.

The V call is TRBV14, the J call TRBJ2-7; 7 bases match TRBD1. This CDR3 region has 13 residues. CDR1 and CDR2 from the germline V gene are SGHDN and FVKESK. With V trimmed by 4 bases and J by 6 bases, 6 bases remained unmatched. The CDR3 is CASSPLAGGEQYF. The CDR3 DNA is TGTGCCAGCAGCCCGTTAGCAGGGGGCGAGCAGTACTTC.

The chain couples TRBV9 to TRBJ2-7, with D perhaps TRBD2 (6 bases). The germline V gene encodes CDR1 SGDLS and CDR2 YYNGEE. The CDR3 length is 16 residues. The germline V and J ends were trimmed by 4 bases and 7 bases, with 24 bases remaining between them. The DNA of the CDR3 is TGTGCCAGCAGCCCCGAGGGCGGGGTGCCCTCGGATGAGCAGTACTTC. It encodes CASSPEGGVPSDEQYF.

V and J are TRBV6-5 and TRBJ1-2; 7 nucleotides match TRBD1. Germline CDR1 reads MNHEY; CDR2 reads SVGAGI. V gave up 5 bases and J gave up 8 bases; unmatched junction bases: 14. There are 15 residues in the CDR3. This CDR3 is CASSTSITGAEGYTF. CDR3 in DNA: TGTGCCAGCAGTACCAGTATAACAGGGGCAGAGGGCTACACCTTC.

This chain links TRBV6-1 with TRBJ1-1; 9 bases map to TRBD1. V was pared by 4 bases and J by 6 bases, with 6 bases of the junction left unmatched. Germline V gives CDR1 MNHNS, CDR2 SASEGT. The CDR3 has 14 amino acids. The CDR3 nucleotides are TGTGCCAGCAGTGGTAACAGGGGGCAACCTGAAGCTTTCTTT. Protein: CASSGNRGQPEAFF.

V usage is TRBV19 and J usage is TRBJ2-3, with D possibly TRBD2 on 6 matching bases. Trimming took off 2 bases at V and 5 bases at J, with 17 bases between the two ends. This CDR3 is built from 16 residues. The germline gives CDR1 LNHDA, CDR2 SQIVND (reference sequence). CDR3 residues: CASSIRGGFSVDTQYF. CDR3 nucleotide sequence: TGTGCCAGTAGTATACGCGGAGGGTTTTCGGTAGATACGCAGTATTTT. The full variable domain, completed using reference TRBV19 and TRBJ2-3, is DGGITQSPKYLFRKEGQNVTLSCEQNLNHDAMYWYRQDPGQGLRLIYYSQIVNDFQKGDIAEGYSVSREKKESFPLTVTSAQKNPTAFYLCASSIRGGFSVDTQYFGPGTRLTVL.

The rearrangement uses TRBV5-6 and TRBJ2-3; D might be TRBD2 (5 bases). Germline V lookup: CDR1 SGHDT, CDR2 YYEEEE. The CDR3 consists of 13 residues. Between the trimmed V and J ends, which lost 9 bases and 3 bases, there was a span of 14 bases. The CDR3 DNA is TGTGCCACAACAACCCTAGCAACAGATACGCAGTATTTT. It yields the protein CATTTLATDTQYF.

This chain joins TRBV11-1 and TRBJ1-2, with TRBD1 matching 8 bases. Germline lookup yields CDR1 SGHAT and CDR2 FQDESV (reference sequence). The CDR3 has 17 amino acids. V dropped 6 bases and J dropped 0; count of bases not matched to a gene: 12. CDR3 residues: CASSHGQGVKSNYGYTF. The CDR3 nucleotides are TGTGCCAGCAGTCATGGACAGGGTGTAAAGTCTAACTATGGCTACACCTTC.

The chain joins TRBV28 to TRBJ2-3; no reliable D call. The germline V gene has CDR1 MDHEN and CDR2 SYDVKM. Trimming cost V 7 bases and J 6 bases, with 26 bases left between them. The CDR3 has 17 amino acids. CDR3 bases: TGTGCCAGCACCCACGACGAGATAAAGACCGCGGCGGATACGCAGTATTTT. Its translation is CASTHDEIKTAADTQYF.

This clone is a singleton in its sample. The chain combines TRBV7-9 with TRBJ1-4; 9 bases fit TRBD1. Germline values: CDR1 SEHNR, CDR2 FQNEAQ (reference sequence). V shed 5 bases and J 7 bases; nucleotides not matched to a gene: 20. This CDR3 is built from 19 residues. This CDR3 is CASSKKFVDRGSVSEKLFF. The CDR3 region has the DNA TGTGCCAGCAGCAAGAAATTCGTGGACAGGGGCTCTGTTAGTGAAAAACTGTTTTTT.

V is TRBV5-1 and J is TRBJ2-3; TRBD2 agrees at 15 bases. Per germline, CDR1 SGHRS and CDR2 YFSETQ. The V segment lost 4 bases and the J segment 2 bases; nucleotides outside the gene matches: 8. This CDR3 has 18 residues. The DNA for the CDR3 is TGCGCCAGCAGCCTGGCGGGACTAGCGGGAGGAAACACAGATACGCAGTATTTT. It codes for CASSLAGLAGGNTDTQYF.

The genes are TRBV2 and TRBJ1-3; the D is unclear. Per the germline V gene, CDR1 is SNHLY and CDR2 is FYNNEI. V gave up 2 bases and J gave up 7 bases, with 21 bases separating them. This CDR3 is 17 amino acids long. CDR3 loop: CASSESPRYLRRNTIYF. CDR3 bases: TGTGCCAGCAGTGAAAGCCCCCGTTATCTCAGGAGGAACACCATATATTTT.

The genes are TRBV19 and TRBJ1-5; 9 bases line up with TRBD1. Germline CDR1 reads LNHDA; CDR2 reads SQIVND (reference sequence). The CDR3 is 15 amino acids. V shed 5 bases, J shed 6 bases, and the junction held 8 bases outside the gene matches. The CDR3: CASSSEGTGRQPQHF. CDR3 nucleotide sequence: TGTGCCAGTAGTTCGGAAGGGACAGGGCGTCAGCCCCAGCATTTT. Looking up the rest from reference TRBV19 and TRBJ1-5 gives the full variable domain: DGGITQSPKYLFRKEGQNVTLSCEQNLNHDAMYWYRQDPGQGLRLIYYSQIVNDFQKGDIAEGYSVSREKKESFPLTVTSAQKNPTAFYLCASSSEGTGRQPQHFGDGTRLSIL.

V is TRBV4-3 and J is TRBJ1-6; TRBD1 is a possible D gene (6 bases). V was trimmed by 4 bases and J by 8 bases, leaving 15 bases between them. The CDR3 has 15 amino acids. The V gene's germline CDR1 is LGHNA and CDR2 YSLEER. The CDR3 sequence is CASSRLQTGDSPLHF. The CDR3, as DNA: TGCGCCAGCAGCCGGCTACAGACAGGAGATTCACCCCTCCACTTT.

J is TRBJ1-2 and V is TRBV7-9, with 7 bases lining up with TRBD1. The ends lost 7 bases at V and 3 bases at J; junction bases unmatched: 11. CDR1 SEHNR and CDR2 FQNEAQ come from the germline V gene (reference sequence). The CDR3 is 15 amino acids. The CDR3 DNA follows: TGTGCCAGCACGAAAAAATCAACAGGGGACTATGGCTACACCTTC. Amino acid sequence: CASTKKSTGDYGYTF. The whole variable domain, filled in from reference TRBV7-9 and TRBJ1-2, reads DTGVSQNPRHKITKRGQNVTFRCDPISEHNRLYWYRQTLGQGPEFLTYFQNEAQLEKSRLLSDRFSAERPKGSFSTLEIQRTEQGDSAMYLCASTKKSTGDYGYTFGSGTRLTVV.